The 3 T cell receptor beta chains presented below share a single source sample, sequenced in a study of PD-1 blockade in classical Hodgkin lymphoma (dated by TCRdb to the early 2020s). This specimen's time point label, interpreted: cycle 4 day 1 (C4D1), after more than five weeks of nivolumab. Every trial patient had relapsed following autologous stem cell transplantation, and prior brentuximab vedotin exposure was what differed among cohorts A, B and C. Library preparation was by the immunoSEQ multiplex PCR assay. Here the immuneACCESS table is served through TCRdb, limited to in-frame sequences with V and J called. Missing clones are a known gap in these copies; in checked studies unresolved V genes cover under half, and the rest lacks a known reason. This sample holds more than 20,000 clones; roughly 88% were observed only once. The biggest ten clones account for around 20% of the sample. The sequenced sample was peripheral blood mononuclear cells (PBMCs), obtained before the fourth cycle of nivolumab. Receptor source: a human donor with classical Hodgkin lymphoma.

V usage is TRBV11-2 and J usage is TRBJ2-3; 8 positions agree with TRBD2. The CDR3 extends over 14 amino acids. Unmatched junction bases numbered 2, after V lost 5 bases and J lost 1 base. The germline gives CDR1 SGHAT, CDR2 FQNNGV. The CDR3 reads CASSKLAGTDTQYF. CDR3 sequence (DNA): TGTGCCAGCAGCAAACTAGCGGGCACAGATACGCAGTATTTT.

V and J are TRBV19 and TRBJ2-5; the match to TRBD1 covers 9 bases. Germline CDR1 and CDR2: LNHDA and SQIVND (reference sequence). J gave up 2 bases and V 5 bases, and 3 bases lay outside the gene matches. The CDR3 runs 14 residues. CDR3 sequence (DNA): TGTGCCAGTAGTCCCGACAGGGGGCAAGAGACCCAGTACTTC. Translating gives CASSPDRGQETQYF.

The rearrangement uses TRBV5-6 and TRBJ2-4; D might be TRBD1 or TRBD2, each matching 5 bases. The V end was cut by 2 bases, the J end by 5 bases, with 11 bases between. Germline loops: CDR1 SGHDT, CDR2 YYEEEE. CDR3 length: 14 amino acids. The CDR3 DNA reads as TGTGCCAGCAGCTTACGGGGCGCCGAAAACATTCAGTACTTC. Translated: CASSLRGAENIQYF.